This passage covers 32 T cell receptor beta chains from one sample sequenced in a study of early T cells in non-severe SARS-CoV-2 infection. TCRdb passed the 5' RACE reads through MiXCR, listing each CDR3 protein once. The table has 75,000 to 100,000 distinct CDR3 sequences, about 14% seen once. The sequencing sample was made of whole blood. The receptors originated from an adult who was a healthcare worker with PCR-confirmed SARS-CoV-2 infection or an uninfected control (not recorded which).

This clonotype has just a few counts. The chain links TRBV28 to TRBJ1-5; D is ambiguous. The germline V and J ends were trimmed by 6 bases and 7 bases, with 19 bases remaining between them. The germline gives CDR1 MDHEN, CDR2 SYDVKM. The CDR3 is 15 amino acids. CDR3 residues: CASSPTGNPYQPQHF. The CDR3 coding sequence is TGTGCCAGCAGCCCAACGGGGAACCCCTACCAGCCCCAGCATTTT. The whole variable domain, remainder taken from reference TRBV28 and TRBJ1-5, is DVKVTQSSRYLVKRTGEKVFLECVQDMDHENMFWYRQDPGLGLRLIYFSYDVKMKEKGDIPEGYSVSREKKERFSLILESASTNQTSMYLCASSPTGNPYQPQHFGDGTRLSIL.

This clonotype was detected a few times. J is TRBJ2-2 and V is TRBV29-1, with unresolved D. The V gene's germline CDR1 is SQVTM and CDR2 ANQGSEA. The V end was cut by 0 bases, the J end by 6 bases, with 8 bases between. The CDR3 spans 13 residues. CDR3 residues: CSVEDVGSGELFF. The DNA of the CDR3 is TGCAGCGTTGAAGATGTGGGGTCCGGGGAGCTGTTTTTT.

This chain uses TRBV6-5 with TRBJ1-2, with D perhaps matching TRBD1 (5 bases). Germline V CDR1 and CDR2: MNHEY, SVGAGI. The V and J ends lost 0 bases and 7 bases respectively, with 12 bases between them. The CDR3 contains 14 residues. CDR3 nucleotide sequence: TGTGCCAGCAGTTACTCTAGGGGATCGGGTGGCTACACCTTC. It translates to CASSYSRGSGGYTF.

This clonotype was observed a few times. The rearrangement joins TRBV3-1 to TRBJ2-7; 8 nucleotides match TRBD1. The germline CDR1 and CDR2 sequences are LGHDT and YNNKEL (reference sequence). V gave up 3 bases and J gave up 4 bases; unmatched junction bases: 11. This CDR3 comprises 16 residues. This CDR3 reads CASSQTTGTGLYEQYF. The CDR3 DNA follows: TGTGCCAGCAGCCAGACTACCGGGACAGGCTTGTACGAGCAGTACTTC.

This clonotype came up a few times. The chain links TRBV9 to TRBJ2-7; 10 nucleotides match TRBD1. This CDR3 is 14 amino acids long. The germline V gene encodes CDR1 SGDLS and CDR2 YYNGEE. The V gene end was trimmed by 2 bases and the J gene end by 5 bases; junction bases not matched to a gene: 4. The CDR3 nucleotides are TGTGCCAGCAGCGTGCGACAGGGGGCGGACGAGCAGTACTTC. Its protein is CASSVRQGADEQYF.

The chain joins TRBV5-1 to TRBJ1-2, with D possibly being TRBD1 (6 bases). The CDR3 sequence is 14 residues long. Germline lookup yields CDR1 SGHRS and CDR2 YFSETQ. V lost 4 bases and J lost 8, with 18 bases in between. CDR3 protein: CASSPLTGDGGYTF. The CDR3 nucleotides are TGCGCCAGCAGCCCGCTGACAGGAGATGGAGGCTACACCTTC.

In its sample, this clonotype was seen many times. The genes are TRBV5-6 and TRBJ2-7; D unclear. With 6 bases removed from V and 3 bases from J, the gap between germline ends came to 10 bases. In germline, CDR1 is SGHDT, CDR2 YYEEEE. The CDR3 is 12 amino acids. The CDR3 bases are TGTGCCAGCACTCGGAGCGACTACGAGCAGTACTTC. Amino acid sequence: CASTRSDYEQYF.

The chain employs TRBV20-1 and TRBJ2-7; TRBD2 aligns across 11 bases. The CDR3 has 15 amino acids. Germline V CDR1 and CDR2: DFQATT, SNEGSKA (reference sequence). J lost 1 base, V lost 3 bases, and 5 bases had no gene match. The CDR3 bases are TGCAGTGCTAGCCCAGCTAGCGGGGGGTCCTACGAGCAGTACTTC. Translation gives CSASPASGGSYEQYF.

This clonotype was observed many times. The chain links TRBV28 to TRBJ2-3; no clear D. The CDR3 is 14 residues long. V was trimmed by 10 bases and J by 5 bases, leaving 19 bases between them. Germline V lookup: CDR1 MDHEN, CDR2 SYDVKM. The DNA for the CDR3 is TGTGCCACTATGACTCCCCTGCAAGGAGATACGCAGTATTTT. It yields the protein CATMTPLQGDTQYF.

This clonotype has more than one count but fewer than ten. This chain connects TRBV6-5 to TRBJ1-1; TRBD1 matches at 7 bases. After removal of 6 bases from V and 0 bases from J, the junction contained 4 bases not matched to a gene. The length of the CDR3 is 14 residues. The germline gives CDR1 MNHEY, CDR2 SVGAGI. The CDR3 region has the DNA TGTGCCAGCAGACCGGGACAGTTGAACACTGAAGCTTTCTTT. It translates to CASRPGQLNTEAFF.

This clonotype was seen only once. The chain has TRBV29-1 and TRBJ2-1, with 16 bases matching TRBD2. This CDR3 is built from 16 residues. V lost 6 bases and J lost 10; bases outside the gene matches: 12. The germline V gene has CDR1 SQVTM and CDR2 ANQGSEA. The CDR3 DNA reads as TGCAGCGTACCCGGGACTAGCGGGGGGGCCGGTCGAGAGCAGTTCTTC. Its translation is CSVPGTSGGAGREQFF.

The chain couples TRBV19 to TRBJ2-1, with 8 bases aligning to TRBD1. Per the germline V gene, CDR1 is LNHDA and CDR2 is SQIVND (reference sequence). J was trimmed by 6 bases and V by 3 bases; bases with no gene match: 4. This CDR3 region has 14 residues. CDR3 nucleotides: TGTGCCAGTAGTATTACAACAGGGGGCAATGAGCAGTTCTTC. Translating gives CASSITTGGNEQFF.

This rearrangement joins TRBV6-6 to TRBJ1-4; D unclear. The germline V gene encodes CDR1 MNHNY and CDR2 SVGAGI (reference sequence). Between the trimmed V and J ends, which lost 5 bases and 8 bases, there was a span of 18 bases. The CDR3 is 15 amino acids. CDR3 in DNA: TGTGCCAGCAGTGGGAGGACGCCACAAACGGAAAAACTGTTTTTT. Translated, it gives CASSGRTPQTEKLFF.

There are many counts of this clonotype. This sequence joins TRBV29-1 and TRBJ1-5; D perhaps matches TRBD1 (6 bases). This CDR3 contains 15 residues. V gave up 4 bases and J gave up 2 bases, with 15 bases separating them. From germline, CDR1 is SQVTM and CDR2 ANQGSEA. CDR3 sequence reads: CSVAQGLLGNQPQHF. CDR3 bases: TGCAGCGTTGCCCAGGGGTTGCTGGGCAATCAGCCCCAGCATTTT.

V gene TRBV4-2 combines with J gene TRBJ2-7; the D gene is possibly TRBD2 (5 bases). The CDR3 consists of 15 residues. Germline V gene lookup returns CDR1 LGHNA and CDR2 YNFKEQ. Trimming left V 1 base short and J 1 base short, with 11 bases between. The DNA for the CDR3 is TGTGCCAGCAGCCAAGGTGACGAGGGTTCCTACGAGCAGTACTTC. Amino acid sequence: CASSQGDEGSYEQYF.

The chain carries TRBV4-2 and TRBJ2-5; maybe TRBD1 (5 bases). V was shortened by 0 bases and J by 4 bases, with 15 bases between the two germline ends. Germline CDR1 and CDR2: LGHNA and YNFKEQ. CDR3 length: 16 amino acids. The DNA of the CDR3 is TGTGCCAGCAGCCAAGAACATCGGCGGCAGGGAGAGACCCAGTACTTC. Protein sequence: CASSQEHRRQGETQYF.

The genes are TRBV20-1 and TRBJ2-3; 11 bases fit TRBD1. After removal of 5 bases from V and 3 bases from J, the junction contained 16 bases not matched to a gene. There are 18 residues in the CDR3. The germline CDR1 and CDR2 sequences are DFQATT and SNEGSKA (reference sequence). The CDR3 loop reads CSASGTGGGLARTDTQYF. DNA of the CDR3: TGCAGTGCTTCCGGGACAGGGGGGGGACTAGCAAGGACAGATACGCAGTATTTT.

This chain links TRBV12-3 or TRBV12-4 with TRBJ1-1; the D is unclear. CDR3 length: 13 amino acids. V lost 6 bases and J 11 bases, leaving 19 bases between the germline ends. The CDR3 sequence: CASSLRGDFHAFF. CDR3 bases: TGTGCCAGCAGCCTACGCGGGGATTTTCATGCTTTCTTT.

V usage is TRBV7-3 and J usage is TRBJ2-3; no definite D call. The CDR3 extends over 13 amino acids. Trimming removed 2 bases from V and 9 bases from J, with 12 bases in between. From germline, CDR1 is SGHTA and CDR2 FQGTGA. The chain's CDR3 is CASSLGVVETQYF. As DNA, the CDR3 is TGTGCCAGCAGCTTAGGGGTAGTCGAAACGCAGTATTTT.

This clonotype appeared a few times. The rearrangement uses TRBV20-1 and TRBJ2-7; 7 bases map to TRBD2. The V and J ends lost 0 bases and 0 bases, in that order; junction bases with no gene match: 5. This CDR3 is built from 15 residues. The V gene's germline CDR1 is DFQATT and CDR2 SNEGSKA (reference sequence). CDR3 sequence reads: CSARDSGSGSYEQYF. The CDR3 region has the DNA TGCAGTGCTAGAGATAGCGGGTCCGGCTCCTACGAGCAGTACTTC.

Note on this clonotype: The conserved closing phenylalanine or tryptophan is absent in this CDR3, likely reflecting a read error. The rearrangement uses TRBV6-2 or TRBV6-3 and TRBJ2-5; the D gene is possibly TRBD1 (6 bases). With 6 bases removed from V and 3 bases from J, the gap between germline ends came to 11 bases. The germline CDR1 and CDR2 sequences are MNHEY and SVGEGT. The CDR3 sequence is 13 residues long. The CDR3 is CASSSDSKETQYL. In DNA form, the CDR3 reads TGTGCCAGCAGCTCGGACAGCAAAGAGACCCAGTACCTC.

The rearrangement links TRBV29-1 to TRBJ2-4, with TRBD2 matching over 8 bases. The CDR3 contains 14 residues. Germline CDR1 is SQVTM and CDR2 is ANQGSEA. Trimming cost V 4 bases and J 3 bases; bases outside gene matches: 5. The DNA for the CDR3 is TGCAGCGTTGGCGGGGGGTTTGGCAAAAACATTCAGTACTTC. This codes for CSVGGGFGKNIQYF. The entire variable domain, with the rest obtained from reference TRBV29-1 and TRBJ2-4, is as follows: SAVISQKPSRDICQRGTSLTIQCQVDSQVTMMFWYRQQPGQSLTLIATANQGSEATYESGFVIDKFPISRPNLTFSTLTVSNMSPEDSSIYLCSVGGGFGKNIQYFGAGTRLSVL.

There are a few counts of this clonotype. Here the CDR3 reads CASSPQRELNTEAFF. Written as DNA, the CDR3 is TGTGCCAGCTCACCTCAAAGGGAATTGAACACTGAAGCTTTCTTT. The chain joins TRBV18 to TRBJ1-1; D gene uncertain. Trimming left V 3 bases short and J 0 bases short, with 11 bases between. This CDR3 comprises 15 residues. Germline-derived CDR1 and CDR2 are KGHSH and LQKENI.

V usage is TRBV28 and J usage is TRBJ1-1; the D is unclear. The CDR3 spans 14 residues. V lost 6 bases to trimming and J lost 7 bases, with 18 bases between them. CDR1 MDHEN and CDR2 SYDVKM come from the germline V gene. The CDR3 sequence: CASRTSWTGDEAFF. CDR3 sequence (DNA): TGTGCCAGCAGAACCAGCTGGACCGGCGATGAAGCTTTCTTT. Combining the CDR3 with reference TRBV28 and TRBJ1-1 gives the whole variable domain DVKVTQSSRYLVKRTGEKVFLECVQDMDHENMFWYRQDPGLGLRLIYFSYDVKMKEKGDIPEGYSVSREKKERFSLILESASTNQTSMYLCASRTSWTGDEAFFGQGTRLTVV.

The V and J genes are TRBV19 and TRBJ1-5; D is unresolved. The V gene lost 7 bases and the J gene lost 0 bases, with 16 bases spanning the gap. Per germline, CDR1 LNHDA and CDR2 SQIVND (reference sequence). CDR3 length: 16 amino acids. CDR3 loop: CASKGGQIDSNQPQHF. For the CDR3, the DNA is TGTGCCAGTAAGGGTGGGCAGATAGATAGCAATCAGCCCCAGCATTTT.

The table lists this clonotype with a few counts. The rearrangement links TRBV7-9 to TRBJ2-3, with TRBD2 identical over 7 bases. This CDR3 region has 15 residues. The J segment lost 4 bases and the V segment lost 1 base, leaving 5 bases of the junction unmatched. The germline CDR1 and CDR2 sequences are SEHNR and FQNEAQ (reference sequence). The CDR3 region is CASSLVGGGPDTQYF. The DNA for the CDR3 is TGTGCCAGCAGCTTAGTCGGCGGGGGACCAGATACGCAGTATTTT.

This clonotype was seen at least ten times. The rearrangement uses TRBV12-5 and TRBJ2-5, with 7 bases fitting TRBD1. The CDR3 is 13 amino acids. The trim removed 7 bases at V and 5 bases at J, leaving 7 bases unmatched. Germline CDR1 and CDR2: LGHNT and FRNRAP. The CDR3 region has the DNA TGTGCTAGTGCAGGGGGTTTTAGGGAGACCCAGTACTTC. This translates into CASAGGFRETQYF.

The chain employs TRBV29-1 and TRBJ2-1, with D possibly matching TRBD2 (5 bases). Looked up from germline, CDR1 is SQVTM and CDR2 is ANQGSEA. Trimming took off 6 bases at V and 0 bases at J, with 15 bases between the two ends. CDR3 length: 15 residues. CDR3 loop: CSVPPKRNSYNEQFF. CDR3 bases: TGCAGCGTACCCCCGAAGCGGAACTCCTACAATGAGCAGTTCTTC.

Many counts were recorded for this clonotype. The chain employs TRBV20-1 and TRBJ1-1; D possibly corresponds to TRBD1 (5 bases). Germline loops: CDR1 DFQATT, CDR2 SNEGSKA (reference sequence). V was cut by 8 bases and J by 7 bases, with 11 bases left in between. CDR3 size: 10 residues. The CDR3 here is CSSRRGEAFF. The CDR3 DNA is TGCAGTTCTCGGAGGGGTGAAGCTTTCTTT.

In this sample, this clonotype turned up a few times. The chain joins TRBV29-1 to TRBJ2-5; no clear D. CDR1 SQVTM and CDR2 ANQGSEA come from the germline V gene. The CDR3 has 11 residues. V was pared by 2 bases and J by 5 bases, with 6 bases between. The CDR3 DNA is TGCAGCGTTGAAAAGGGCGAGACCCAGTACTTC. This sequence encodes CSVEKGETQYF.

The chain employs TRBV5-4 and TRBJ1-1, with unresolved D. V was cut by 0 bases and J by 3 bases, with 9 bases left in between. This CDR3 is 14 amino acids long. CDR1 and CDR2 (germline): SGHNT, YYREEE (reference sequence). The DNA of the CDR3 is TGTGCCAGCAGCTTGGCACCCGTGGACACTGAAGCTTTCTTT. Encoded protein: CASSLAPVDTEAFF. Looking up the rest from reference TRBV5-4 and TRBJ1-1 gives the full variable domain: ETGVTQSPTHLIKTRGQQVTLRCSSQSGHNTVSWYQQALGQGPQFIFQYYREEENGRGNFPPRFSGLQFPNYSSELNVNALELDDSALYLCASSLAPVDTEAFFGQGTRLTVV.

The chain couples TRBV6-4 to TRBJ2-1; 10 bases line up with TRBD2. This CDR3 contains 14 residues. V was pared by 5 bases and J by 7 bases, with 5 bases of the junction left unmatched. Germline CDR1 and CDR2: MRHNA and SNTAGT. DNA of the CDR3: TGTGCCAGCAGTCCTAGCGGGGGCCTAAATGAGCAGTTCTTC. Translating gives CASSPSGGLNEQFF.